Listed below are T cell receptor beta chains from one sample, sequenced in a study of T cell responses to AZD1222 COVID-19 vaccine. The table came from immunoSEQ multiplex PCR; TCRdb's copy has only in-frame clones and leaves some out. In the table there are about 97,000 clones, about 90% of which are singletons. The material was peripheral blood, obtained on day 0 of AZD1222 vaccination. These receptors were collected from an adult in good health. CDR3s include the opening cysteine and the closing phenylalanine or tryptophan. D genes are given only for firm matches. Only some rows state a clone size, as once, few, many or a class for expanded clones.

V gene	D gene	clone size	J gene	CDR3 DNA	CDR3 protein
TRBV3-1/TRBV3-2	TRBD1	.	TRBJ1-3	TGTGCCAGCAGCCAGGTCACAGGGGCTGGAAACACCATATATTTT	CASSQVTGAGNTIYF
TRBV28	TRBD1	.	TRBJ1-5	TGTGCCAGCAGTTTACCGGGACAGCTTAGCAATCAGCCCCAGCATTTT	CASSLPGQLSNQPQHF
TRBV5-6	TRBD2	.	TRBJ2-1	TGTGCCAGCAGCCTGAGCGGGAGGCAGTATGAGCAGTTCTTC	CASSLSGRQYEQFF
TRBV30	.	.	TRBJ1-1	TGTGCCTGGAGTCGGGACCGGAACACTGAAGCTTTCTTT	CAWSRDRNTEAFF
TRBV5-1	.	.	TRBJ2-7	TGCGCCAGCAGCTTGGCCGGAAGGTATATCGACGAGCAGTACTTC	CASSLAGRYIDEQYF
TRBV19	TRBD1	.	TRBJ2-5	TGTGCCAGTAGTATGGGACAGGGGGCCGTTGAGACCCAGTACTTC	CASSMGQGAVETQYF
TRBV28	.	.	TRBJ1-5	TGTGCCAGCACCACGGGGTTGAGCAATCAGCCCCAGCATTTT	CASTTGLSNQPQHF
TRBV14	.	.	TRBJ2-2	TGTGCCAGCAGCCATTGGACACCGAACACCGGGGAGCTGTTTTTT	CASSHWTPNTGELFF
TRBV28	.	.	TRBJ1-1	TGTGCCAGCAGGCGCGGGGGGGCGAAGGACACTGAAGCTTTCTTT	CASRRGGAKDTEAFF
TRBV9	TRBD1	.	TRBJ1-2	TGTGCCAGCAGCGTGGGGGACAGTACTAACTATGGCTACACCTTC	CASSVGDSTNYGYTF
TRBV28	.	.	TRBJ2-7	TGTGCCAGCAGTTTTTATTACGAGCAGTACTTC	CASSFYYEQYF
TRBV6-2/TRBV6-3	.	few	TRBJ1-1	TGTGCCAGCAGTTACATTATTGGGACAACGAACACTGAAGCTTTCTTT	CASSYIIGTTNTEAFF
TRBV28	TRBD1	.	TRBJ2-5	TGTGCCAGCAGTCAGCCGACAGGGGTGGGTATGGAGACCCAGTACTTC	CASSQPTGVGMETQYF
TRBV2	.	.	TRBJ2-1	TGTGCCAGCAGTGAGGGTCTGGGGGCAGGTGAGCAGTTCTTC	CASSEGLGAGEQFF
TRBV27	.	.	TRBJ2-3	TGTGCCAGCAGAGAACTAGGAGTGGGCACAGATACGCAGTATTTT	CASRELGVGTDTQYF
TRBV6-5	.	.	TRBJ2-3	TGTGCCAGCAGTTACGGGCAACTGAAGGGAGATACGCAGTATTTT	CASSYGQLKGDTQYF
TRBV11-2	.	.	TRBJ2-1	TGTGCCAGCAGCCTCTTGGGGTACCGGTTCAATGAGCAGTTCTTC	CASSLLGYRFNEQFF
TRBV11-3	.	once	TRBJ2-5	TGTGCCAGCAGCTTAGTTATGGGACAAGAGACCCAGTACTTC	CASSLVMGQETQYF
TRBV19	TRBD1	.	TRBJ2-7	TGTGCCAGTAGTCCGGGACAGGGGGCTGGCCACGAGCAGTACTTC	CASSPGQGAGHEQYF
TRBV5-1	.	.	TRBJ2-2	TGCGCCAGCAGCTTTTACGAGGACAGATTTAACACCGGGGAGCTGTTTTTT	CASSFYEDRFNTGELFF
TRBV6-2/TRBV6-3	.	.	TRBJ2-4	TGTGCCAGCAGTTACGAATTTGGGAACATTCAGTACTTC	CASSYEFGNIQYF
TRBV2	.	once	TRBJ2-7	TGTGCCAGCAGTGCGGAGTTGCCCTTAGTCGAGCAGTACTTC	CASSAELPLVEQYF
TRBV5-4	TRBD2	.	TRBJ2-3	TGTGCCAGCAGAGCGGGAGGCTCAGATACGCAGTATTTT	CASRAGGSDTQYF
TRBV19	.	.	TRBJ1-6	TGTGCCAGTAGTCCCGGTGCTGGATACACAAATTCACCCCTCCACTTT	CASSPGAGYTNSPLHF
TRBV7-3	.	once	TRBJ2-1	TGTGCCAGCAGCACAGGGGGGGCTACTTACAATGAGCAGTTCTTC	CASSTGGATYNEQFF
TRBV19	TRBD2	.	TRBJ2-3	TGTGCCAGTAGTTCCGCTAGCGGGGGCACAGATACGCAGTATTTT	CASSSASGGTDTQYF
TRBV16	TRBD2	.	TRBJ2-1	TGTGCCAGCAGCCACTCCGGGACTAGGAGCTCCTACAATGAGCAGTTCTTC	CASSHSGTRSSYNEQFF
TRBV30	TRBD2	.	TRBJ2-1	TGTGTAGGGACTAGCGGTTCCTACAATGAGCAGTTCTTC	CVGTSGSYNEQFF
TRBV5-1	TRBD2	.	TRBJ2-1	TGCGCCAGCAGCCTCGGGACTAGCGGGATTTTATATGAGCAGTTCTTC	CASSLGTSGILYEQFF
TRBV27	.	.	TRBJ1-6	TGTGCCAGCAGGGACAGCTCCTATAATTCACCCCTCCACTTT	CASRDSSYNSPLHF
TRBV5-4	TRBD1	once	TRBJ2-2	TGTGCCAGCAGCTTGTTGCGGACAGGGGTTAACACCGGGGAGCTGTTTTTT	CASSLLRTGVNTGELFF
TRBV5-6	.	.	TRBJ2-4	TGTGCCAGCAGCTCCCCTTCCCAAAACATTCAGTACTTC	CASSSPSQNIQYF
TRBV28	.	few	TRBJ1-2	TGTGCCAGCAGTCTCGCACATGAGGCATATGGCTACACCTTC	CASSLAHEAYGYTF
TRBV3-1/TRBV3-2	.	.	TRBJ2-3	TGTGCCAGCAGCCGCCCTAGCACAGATACGCAGTATTTT	CASSRPSTDTQYF
TRBV7-2	TRBD2	once	TRBJ2-5	TGTGCCAGCAGGTGGACTAGCGGGGAAGAGACCCAGTACTTC	CASRWTSGEETQYF
TRBV6-4	.	.	TRBJ1-5	TGTGCCAGCAGTGACTACAGTTATAGCAATCAGCCCCAGCATTTT	CASSDYSYSNQPQHF
TRBV6-6	.	.	TRBJ1-2	TGTGCCAGCAGTTCCACCACCCGACAGAATGGCTACACCTTC	CASSSTTRQNGYTF
TRBV6-1	.	.	TRBJ2-2	TGTGCCAGCAGTGAAATCGGCTCGGGGGACGGGGAGCTGTTTTTT	CASSEIGSGDGELFF
TRBV10-2	.	once	TRBJ2-7	TGCGCCAGCAGCTCCGACAGGACAAGGTCCGAGCAGTACTTC	CASSSDRTRSEQYF
TRBV29-1	.	.	TRBJ2-1	TGCAGCGTTTCTCCGGTGGGGGCCTACAATGAGCAGTTCTTC	CSVSPVGAYNEQFF
TRBV7-2	.	few	TRBJ2-7	TGTGCCAGCAGCTTAGTGGGCGGGGCAACCTACGAGCAGTACTTC	CASSLVGGATYEQYF
TRBV5-8	.	.	TRBJ1-2	TGTGCCAGCAGATCAACCAGCTTTATCCCTACTTACTATGGCTACACCTTC	CASRSTSFIPTYYGYTF
TRBV27	TRBD1	few	TRBJ1-1	TGTGCCAGCAGTTTCGGGACAGGATTAAACACTGAAGCTTTCTTT	CASSFGTGLNTEAFF
TRBV6-5	TRBD2	.	TRBJ2-7	TGTGCCGGCGGACTAGCGGGACGTCACGAGCAGTACTTC	CAGGLAGRHEQYF
TRBV19	.	.	TRBJ1-2	TGTGCCAGTAACCGCGGCCCGTCTCGGGGCTACACCTTC	CASNRGPSRGYTF
TRBV15	.	.	TRBJ2-7	TGTGCCACCAGCAGAGGGCAGGGCCGGGGAGAGCAGTACTTC	CATSRGQGRGEQYF
TRBV29-1	TRBD2	.	TRBJ2-7	TGCAGCGTTGAGGGGGGGGCCTACGAGCAGTACTTC	CSVEGGAYEQYF
TRBV19	TRBD1	.	TRBJ1-4	TGTGCCAGTAGTCCGAATCCGGGACAGGGACGTGAAAAACTGTTTTTT	CASSPNPGQGREKLFF
TRBV27	.	.	TRBJ2-7	TGTGCCAGCACGGATAACGAGCAGTACTTC	CASTDNEQYF
TRBV7-3	.	.	TRBJ2-5	TGTGCCAGCAGCTTAACAGGGGGAGAGACCCAGTACTTC	CASSLTGGETQYF
TRBV7-2	.	.	TRBJ1-5	TGTGCCAGCAGCTTAAGTCCTCAGGGACAGCCCCAGCATTTT	CASSLSPQGQPQHF
TRBV19	.	.	TRBJ1-1	TGTGCCAGTAGTATGCAGGGAGAAGCTTTCTTT	CASSMQGEAFF
TRBV19	.	few	TRBJ1-1	TGTGCCAGTAGTAACCCCTACAAAAAGAACACTGAAGCTTTCTTT	CASSNPYKKNTEAFF
TRBV6-2/TRBV6-3	.	.	TRBJ1-1	TGTGCCAGCAGTTTAGACAGCTACTATAGCACTGAAGCTTTCTTT	CASSLDSYYSTEAFF
TRBV5-1	.	.	TRBJ2-3	TGCGCCAGCAGCTTGGTACTAGACCTCACAGATACGCAGTATTTT	CASSLVLDLTDTQYF
TRBV23-1	.	.	TRBJ2-2	TGCGCCAGCAGTCAATCGGGGCCCAGCTGGGGGCTAGCGGAGGAGGAGCTGTTTTTT	CASSQSGPSWGLAEEELFF
TRBV2	.	.	TRBJ1-6	TGTGCCAGCAACGGACAGTGGGATTCACCCCTCCACTTT	CASNGQWDSPLHF
TRBV5-6	.	few	TRBJ1-2	TGTGCCAGCAGTACAGGGTATGGCTACACCTTC	CASSTGYGYTF
TRBV14	.	.	TRBJ1-5	TGTGCCAGCTACAGGGCTCCTCAGCCCCAGCATTTT	CASYRAPQPQHF